The clone carrying this T cell receptor beta chain was observed at least ten times. Its antigen is undetermined. These data belong to a study of T cells in Graves' hyperthyroidism and ophthalmopathy. There are 16 residues in the CDR3. V gave up 5 bases and J gave up 0 bases, with 14 bases separating them. Germline CDR1 and CDR2: MDHEN and SYDVKM. The hyperthyroidism patients had all been newly diagnosed, and their disease duration was under 2 months. Their ages ranged from 18 to 65 years. Authors of the study amplified TCR beta CDR3 regions from RNA transcripts. The HTBI primer set was used in a first-round RT-PCR of the TCR CDR3. TCRdb re-called the multiplex PCR reads with MiXCR, one entry per CDR3 protein. Altogether a few hundred thousand distinct CDR3 sequences are present, roughly 25% being singletons, with the ten largest covering over 70%. Points from the study as a whole: Blood also showed most of the thyroid clonotypes that were expanded above 0.001. Using 13 V-J features, a model discriminated ophthalmopathy from stable hyperthyroidism.

The sequence derives from a man aged 50 or older with Graves' hyperthyroidism. The rearrangement joins TRBV28 to TRBJ1-5; weak D call: TRBD1 (6 bases). Material: blood. The CDR3 sequence is CASSKQGLYSNQPQHF. CDR3 DNA sequence: TGTGCCAGCAGTAAACAGGGTCTGTATAGCAATCAGCCCCAGCATTTT. Looking up the rest from reference TRBV28 and TRBJ1-5 gives the full variable domain: DVKVTQSSRYLVKRTGEKVFLECVQDMDHENMFWYRQDPGLGLRLIYFSYDVKMKEKGDIPEGYSVSREKKERFSLILESASTNQTSMYLCASSKQGLYSNQPQHFGDGTRLSIL.